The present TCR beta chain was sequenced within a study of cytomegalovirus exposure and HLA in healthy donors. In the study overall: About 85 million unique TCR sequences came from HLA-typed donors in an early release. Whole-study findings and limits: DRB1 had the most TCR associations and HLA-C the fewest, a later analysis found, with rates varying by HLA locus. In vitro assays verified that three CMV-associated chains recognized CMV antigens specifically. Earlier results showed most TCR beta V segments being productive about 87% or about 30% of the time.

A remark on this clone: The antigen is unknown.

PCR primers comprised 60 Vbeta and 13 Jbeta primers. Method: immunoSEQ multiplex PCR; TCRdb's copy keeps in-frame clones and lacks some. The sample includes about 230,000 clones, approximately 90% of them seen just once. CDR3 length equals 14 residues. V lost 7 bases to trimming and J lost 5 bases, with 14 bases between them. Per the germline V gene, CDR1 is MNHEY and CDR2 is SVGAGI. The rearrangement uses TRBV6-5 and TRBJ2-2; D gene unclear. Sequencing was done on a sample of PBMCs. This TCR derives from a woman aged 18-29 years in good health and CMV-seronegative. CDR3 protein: CASKAPALTGELFF. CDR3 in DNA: TGTGCCAGCAAAGCCCCCGCCTTGACCGGGGAGCTGTTTTTT.